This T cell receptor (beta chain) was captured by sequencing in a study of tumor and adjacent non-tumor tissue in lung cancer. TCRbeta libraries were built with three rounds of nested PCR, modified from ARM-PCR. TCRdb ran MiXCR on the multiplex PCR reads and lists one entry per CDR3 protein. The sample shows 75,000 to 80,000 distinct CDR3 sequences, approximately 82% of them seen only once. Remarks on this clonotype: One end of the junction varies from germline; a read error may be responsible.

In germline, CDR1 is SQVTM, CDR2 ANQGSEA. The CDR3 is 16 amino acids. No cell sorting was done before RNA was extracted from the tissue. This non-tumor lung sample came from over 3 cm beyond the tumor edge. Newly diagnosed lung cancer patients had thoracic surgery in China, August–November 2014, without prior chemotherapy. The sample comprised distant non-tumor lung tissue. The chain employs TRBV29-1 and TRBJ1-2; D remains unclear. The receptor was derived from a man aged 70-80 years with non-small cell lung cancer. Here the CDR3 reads CSAVPYQSSGEYGYTF. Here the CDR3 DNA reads TGCAGCGCTGTCCCCTATCAATCCTCGGGAGAATATGGCTATACCTTC. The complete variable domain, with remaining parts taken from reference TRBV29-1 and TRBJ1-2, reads SAVISQKPSRDICQRGTSLTIQCQVDSQVTMMFWYRQQPGQSLTLIATANQGSEATYESGFVIDKFPISRPNLTFSTLTVSNMSPEDSSIYLCSAVPYQSSGEYGYTFGSGTRLTVV.